This T cell receptor (beta chain) was identified in a study of CD8 T cells in ankylosing spondylitis. V shed 3 bases, J shed 0 bases, and the junction held 2 bases outside the gene matches. The CDR3 contains 15 residues. The germline gives CDR1 SGHTA, CDR2 FQGTGA. Researchers built TCR beta libraries using quantitative 5'-RACE with molecular barcodes. TCRdb recomputed calls from the 5' RACE reads with MiXCR, one row per CDR3 protein. The table shows around 120,000 distinct CDR3 sequences, with around 8.5% occurring only once. Study observations and caveats: Blood of patients with ankylosing spondylitis appeared to be characterized by a TCR beta motif of seven or eight highly homologous variants.

A word on this clonotype: Antigen specificity is unknown.

Material: blood, either unsorted or a sorted T cell fraction (not recorded which). V is TRBV7-3 and J is TRBJ2-3, with 8 bases aligning to TRBD1. The clonotype comes from a male donor with ankylosing spondylitis or in good health (not recorded which). CDR3 protein: CASSLTGASTDTQYF. The CDR3 nucleotides are TGTGCCAGCAGCTTGACAGGGGCAAGCACAGATACGCAGTATTTT. The variable domain in full, completed from reference TRBV7-3 and TRBJ2-3, reads GAGVSQTPSNKVTEKGKYVELRCDPISGHTALYWYRQSLGQGPEFLIYFQGTGAADDSGLPNDRFFAVRPEGSVSTLKIQRTERGDSAVYLCASSLTGASTDTQYFGPGTRLTVL.